These 18 T cell receptor beta chains came from one sample sequenced in a study of shared clonotypes between healthy human individuals. The table came from immunoSEQ multiplex PCR; TCRdb's copy has only in-frame clones and leaves some out. In the table there are over 2 million clones, around 96% of which are singletons. CD45RO negativity and positive selection for CCR7 defined naive CD8 cells, a population that excluded terminally differentiated effector memory CD45RA+ cells. The sample was naive CD8+ T cells sorted from blood. These receptor sequences come from a man between 18 and 29 years old in good health.

This clone appeared a single time. The chain employs TRBV5-1 and TRBJ2-6; 7 bases fit TRBD1. Germline CDR1 SGHRS, CDR2 YFSETQ. Trimming removed 0 bases from V and 0 bases from J; junction bases left unmatched: 15. This CDR3 is 21 amino acids long. The CDR3 is CASSLATKGAYPYSGANVLTF. CDR3 DNA: TGCGCCAGCAGCTTGGCGACCAAGGGGGCCTATCCGTACTCTGGGGCCAACGTCCTGACTTTC.

The chain is built from TRBV9 and TRBJ2-5; 9 nucleotides match TRBD2. The CDR3 contains 16 residues. V lost 4 bases, J lost 5 bases, and 12 bases stayed unmatched. Germline CDR1 SGDLS, CDR2 YYNGEE. The CDR3 is CASSPRLAELGETQYF. The CDR3 DNA sequence: TGTGCCAGCAGCCCTCGACTAGCGGAGTTGGGGGAGACCCAGTACTTC.

V gene TRBV6-1 combines with J gene TRBJ2-2; no reliable D call. The length of the CDR3 is 11 residues. The germline V gene encodes CDR1 MNHNS and CDR2 SASEGT. The germline V and J ends were trimmed by 8 bases and 4 bases, with 5 bases remaining between them. The CDR3 spells CASSATGELFF. CDR3 nucleotide sequence: TGTGCCAGCTCGGCCACCGGGGAGCTGTTTTTT.

The J gene is TRBJ1-1, the V gene TRBV4-1; D is unresolved. The germline V gene encodes CDR1 MGHRA and CDR2 YSYEKL. The ends were cut back, 0 bases at V and 2 bases at J, with 13 bases in the middle. The CDR3 covers 16 residues. The DNA for the CDR3 is TGCGCCAGCAGCCAAGATCAAGAGGGAACTAACACTGAAGCTTTCTTT. This codes for CASSQDQEGTNTEAFF.

CDR3 coding DNA: TGTGCCTGGAGGGACAGGGGAGCGGGCGAGCAGTACTTC. It translates to CAWRDRGAGEQYF. This chain joins TRBV30 and TRBJ2-7; 9 bases are a match to TRBD1. The V and J ends lost 3 bases and 6 bases, in that order; junction bases with no gene match: 6. Germline values: CDR1 GTSNPN, CDR2 SVGIG (reference sequence). The CDR3 is 13 amino acids.

The chain combines TRBV5-1 with TRBJ1-1; no firm D call. In germline, CDR1 is SGHRS, CDR2 YFSETQ. The CDR3 spans 16 residues. Trimming shortened V by 2 bases and J by 5 bases, and 19 bases separated the two germline ends. CDR3 region: CASSFQVRRCFTEAFF. As DNA, the CDR3 is TGCGCCAGCAGCTTTCAGGTAAGACGGTGTTTTACTGAAGCTTTCTTT.

The CDR3 DNA follows: TGTGCCTGGAGGCGCGGGAACACTGAAGCTTTCTTT. Protein: CAWRRGNTEAFF. This sequence joins TRBV30 and TRBJ1-1; the D is unclear. The CDR3 sequence is 12 residues long. The germline V and J ends were trimmed by 3 bases and 1 base, with 6 bases remaining between them. From germline, CDR1 is GTSNPN and CDR2 SVGIG (reference sequence).

The chain joins TRBV15 to TRBJ2-1, with 7 positions matching TRBD1. This CDR3 is built from 13 residues. Germline trimming cut 5 bases from V and 6 bases from J; bases unmatched to any gene: 4. Germline V gene data show CDR1 as LNHNV and CDR2 as YYDKDF (reference sequence). The CDR3 reads CATSSAGGNEQFF. In nucleotides, the CDR3 is TGTGCCACCAGCTCGGCAGGGGGCAATGAGCAGTTCTTC.

The gene calls are TRBV10-1 and TRBJ2-2, with TRBD1 identical over 8 bases. The CDR3 length is 17 residues. Germline-derived CDR1 and CDR2 are WNHNN and SYGVQD (reference sequence). J lost 2 bases, V lost 1 base, and 6 bases had no gene match. The CDR3 bases are TGCGCCAGCAGTGAGTTTCTCGGACAGGGAAACACCGGGGAGCTGTTTTTT. Translating gives CASSEFLGQGNTGELFF.

This chain connects TRBV6-5 to TRBJ2-1; 10 bases fit TRBD1. V lost 10 bases to trimming and J lost 2 bases; unmatched junction nucleotides: 8. Germline V lookup: CDR1 MNHEY, CDR2 SVGAGI. There are 15 residues in the CDR3. The CDR3 region is CATRDGTGAYNEQFF. CDR3 sequence (DNA): TGTGCCACCCGAGACGGGACAGGGGCCTACAATGAGCAGTTCTTC.

V gene TRBV27 combines with J gene TRBJ1-2, with a tentative D call TRBD1 (5 bases). CDR1 is MNHEY, CDR2 SMNVEV, per germline (reference sequence). The CDR3 totals 13 residues. V gave up 6 bases and J gave up 7 bases, with 15 bases separating them. The CDR3 DNA follows: TGTGCCAGCAGCCCCCACGGGGCGTTTGGCTACACCTTC. Translation: CASSPHGAFGYTF.

CDR3: CASEGQGRYGYTF. The DNA of the CDR3 is TGTGCCAGCGAAGGACAGGGTCGCTATGGCTACACCTTC. The chain employs TRBV2 and TRBJ1-2; the match to TRBD1 covers 8 bases. The CDR3 contains 13 residues. The germline CDR1 and CDR2 sequences are SNHLY and FYNNEI. J lost 4 bases, V lost 8 bases, and 6 bases had no gene match.

The chain joins TRBV7-6 to TRBJ2-7; TRBD1 matches at 9 bases. Germline values: CDR1 SGHVS, CDR2 FNYEAQ. Trimming at V came to 5 bases and at J to 3 bases, leaving 5 bases not matched to a gene. The CDR3 sequence is 14 residues long. CDR3 amino acids: CASSTGTGYYEQYF. The CDR3 nucleotides are TGTGCCAGCAGCACCGGGACAGGGTACTACGAGCAGTACTTC.

The chain joins TRBV27 to TRBJ2-1; 8 bases are a match to TRBD2. V trimming: 1 base; J trimming: 5 bases; junction bases outside the gene matches: 4. The CDR3 contains 15 residues. Germline V gene data show CDR1 as MNHEY and CDR2 as SMNVEV (reference sequence). For the CDR3, the DNA is TGTGCCAGCAGTTTATTCGTACTAGCGGACAATGAGCAGTTCTTC. As protein: CASSLFVLADNEQFF.

The chain joins TRBV29-1 to TRBJ2-7; 10 bases are shared with TRBD2. The V gene end was trimmed by 3 bases and the J gene end by 5 bases; junction bases not matched to a gene: 7. The germline CDR1 and CDR2 sequences are SQVTM and ANQGSEA. This CDR3 contains 14 residues. The CDR3, as DNA: TGCAGCGTTGAGGCTAGCGGGAGTGTGGACGAGCAGTACTTC. Its translation is CSVEASGSVDEQYF.

The J gene is TRBJ2-1, the V gene TRBV7-9; D not resolved. This CDR3 comprises 14 residues. Germline assignment: CDR1 SEHNR and CDR2 FQNEAQ (reference sequence). V was shortened by 5 bases and J by 5 bases, with 13 bases between the two germline ends. CDR3 sequence (DNA): TGTGCCAGCAGCGAACTCGGACCACACAATGAGCAGTTCTTC. Encoded protein: CASSELGPHNEQFF.

This clone was found once. V gene TRBV27 combines with J gene TRBJ2-7; TRBD1 is a possible D gene (5 bases). From germline, CDR1 is MNHEY and CDR2 SMNVEV (reference sequence). The CDR3 runs 15 residues. Between the trimmed V and J ends, which lost 6 bases and 1 base, there was a span of 16 bases. The CDR3 nucleotides are TGTGCCAGCAGCTCCAGGGTTGAGCTGTCCTACGAGCAGTACTTC. It encodes CASSSRVELSYEQYF.

The chain carries TRBV2 and TRBJ2-3, with 11 bases that match TRBD2. With V trimmed by 11 bases and J by 4 bases, 11 bases remained unmatched. Germline V gives CDR1 SNHLY, CDR2 FYNNEI. The CDR3 covers 15 residues. The CDR3 DNA sequence: TGTGCCCAGCAGTGGGGACTAGCGGAGGCAGATACGCAGTATTTT. It is translated as CAQQWGLAEADTQYF.